Detailed here is one T cell receptor beta chain. No antigen is known for it. Some clones are missing from TCRdb's copy, which holds only in-frame ones; the method was immunoSEQ multiplex PCR. The table lists 2 million or so clones, about 95% of them singletons. CDR3 size: 14 residues. V lost 11 bases, J lost 1 base, and 9 bases stayed unmatched. Germline-derived CDR1 and CDR2 are ENHRY and SYGVKD. Cells designated naive CD8 were CD45RO-negative and were positively selected for CCR7, with terminally differentiated effector memory CD45RA+ cells excluded. The data derive from a study of shared clonotypes between healthy human individuals. Study outcomes and limitations: Sequencing depth was predicted to influence how clonotypes are shared among donors.

The clonotype was recovered from a man aged 18 to 35 in good health. The chain has TRBV10-3 and TRBJ2-3, with TRBD2 matching 7 bases. Material for sequencing was naive CD8+ T cells sorted from blood. CDR3 residues: CASVPAGGTDTQYF. In DNA, the CDR3 is TGTGCCTCCGTTCCTGCGGGGGGCACAGATACGCAGTATTTT.